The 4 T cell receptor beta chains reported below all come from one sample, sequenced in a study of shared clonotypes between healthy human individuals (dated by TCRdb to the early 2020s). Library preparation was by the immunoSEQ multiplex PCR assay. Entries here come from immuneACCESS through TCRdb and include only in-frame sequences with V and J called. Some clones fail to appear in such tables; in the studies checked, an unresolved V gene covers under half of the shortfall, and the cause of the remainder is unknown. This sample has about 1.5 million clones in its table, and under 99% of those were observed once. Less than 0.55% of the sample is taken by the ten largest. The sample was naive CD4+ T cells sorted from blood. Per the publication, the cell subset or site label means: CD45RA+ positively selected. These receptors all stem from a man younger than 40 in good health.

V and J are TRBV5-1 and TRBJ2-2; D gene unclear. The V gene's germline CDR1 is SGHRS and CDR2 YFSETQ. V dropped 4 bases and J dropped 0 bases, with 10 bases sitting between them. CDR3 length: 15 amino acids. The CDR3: CASSQQSPNTGELFF. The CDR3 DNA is TGCGCCAGCAGCCAACAGAGCCCGAACACCGGGGAGCTGTTTTTT. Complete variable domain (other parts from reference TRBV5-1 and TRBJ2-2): KAGVTQTPRYLIKTRGQQVTLSCSPISGHRSVSWYQQTPGQGLQFLFEYFSETQRNKGNFPGRFSGRQFSNSRSEMNVSTLELGDSALYLCASSQQSPNTGELFFGEGSRLTVL.

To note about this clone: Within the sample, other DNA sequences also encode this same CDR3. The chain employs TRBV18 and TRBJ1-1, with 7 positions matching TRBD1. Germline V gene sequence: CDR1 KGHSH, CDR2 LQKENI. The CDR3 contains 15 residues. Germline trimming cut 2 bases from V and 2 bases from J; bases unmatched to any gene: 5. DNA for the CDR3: TGTGCCAGCTCACCAAGAACAGGGGAAAACACTGAAGCTTTCTTT. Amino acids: CASSPRTGENTEAFF.

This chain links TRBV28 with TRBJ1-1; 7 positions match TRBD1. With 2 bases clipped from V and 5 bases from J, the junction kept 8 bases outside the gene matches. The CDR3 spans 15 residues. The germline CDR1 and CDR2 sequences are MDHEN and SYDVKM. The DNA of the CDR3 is TGTGCCAGCAGTTTAGGAGGGGGCTCAGGGACTGAAGCTTTCTTT. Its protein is CASSLGGGSGTEAFF. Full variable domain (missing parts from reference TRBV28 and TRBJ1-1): DVKVTQSSRYLVKRTGEKVFLECVQDMDHENMFWYRQDPGLGLRLIYFSYDVKMKEKGDIPEGYSVSREKKERFSLILESASTNQTSMYLCASSLGGGSGTEAFFGQGTRLTVV.

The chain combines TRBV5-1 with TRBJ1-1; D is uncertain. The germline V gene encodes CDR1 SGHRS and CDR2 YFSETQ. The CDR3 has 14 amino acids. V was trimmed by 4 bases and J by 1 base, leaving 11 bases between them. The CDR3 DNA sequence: TGCGCCAGCAGCCGCACCCGAGCGAACACTGAAGCTTTCTTT. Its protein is CASSRTRANTEAFF. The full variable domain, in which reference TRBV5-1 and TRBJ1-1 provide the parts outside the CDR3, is KAGVTQTPRYLIKTRGQQVTLSCSPISGHRSVSWYQQTPGQGLQFLFEYFSETQRNKGNFPGRFSGRQFSNSRSEMNVSTLELGDSALYLCASSRTRANTEAFFGQGTRLTVV.